Sequencing of this T cell receptor (beta chain) was carried out in a study of blood T cell repertoires in COVID-19. Overall study: Sites across the United States, Italy and Spain contributed samples from acute and convalescent COVID-19. PBMCs, B-cell-depleted T cells, or T cells were the source of the cDNA or gDNA that made up the material.

Germline V lookup: CDR1 SGDLS, CDR2 YYNGEE. There are 14 residues in the CDR3. V lost 4 bases and J lost 7; bases outside the gene matches: 4. In the study's own analysis: From reference gene primer amplification, estimates of nucleated cell counts were derived. Clones were read by immunoSEQ multiplex PCR, and TCRdb kept only the in-frame ones, dropping some. Clonal size and the V and J genes are those of that table, whereas D and trimming came from the DNA. The data show 250,000 or so clones, nearly 90% seen once. The rearrangement uses TRBV9 and TRBJ1-4; 10 bases are a match to TRBD1. The origin of this receptor is a woman in her forties who had recovered from COVID-19. The specimen was peripheral blood. CDR3 amino acids: CASSKTGGFEKLFF. As DNA, the CDR3 is TGTGCCAGCAGCAAGACAGGGGGCTTTGAAAAACTGTTTTTT.